A selection of T cell receptor beta chains follows, all from one sample in a study of T cell responses to AZD1222 COVID-19 vaccine. The data were produced by immunoSEQ multiplex PCR, yet TCRdb's version contains in-frame clones alone and is incomplete. This sample has approximately 160,000 clones; about nine tenths occur once, and the top ten carry more than 1.3%. This sample comprised peripheral blood, obtained on day 0 of AZD1222 vaccination. The source is an adult in good health. The CDR3 runs from the conserved cysteine through the conserved F or W. A D gene is named only where the DNA matches it firmly. Size is omitted from some rows. Given values are once, few, many or a class for expanded clones.

clone size,J gene,V gene,D gene,CDR3 protein,CDR3 DNA
-,TRBJ1-1,TRBV10-3,-,CAIRGIRAGTEAFF,TGTGCCATCAGAGGGATTCGGGCGGGAACTGAAGCTTTCTTT
-,TRBJ1-5,TRBV4-2,TRBD1,CASSQEGGGQGRQPQHF,TGTGCCAGCAGCCAAGAAGGAGGAGGACAGGGAAGGCAGCCCCAGCATTTT
-,TRBJ1-5,TRBV19,-,CASSMGGIGQPQHF,TGTGCCAGTAGTATGGGGGGGATAGGTCAGCCCCAGCATTTT
once,TRBJ2-1,TRBV6-1,TRBD2,CASSEATRLAGIDEQFF,TGTGCCAGCAGTGAAGCTACCCGACTAGCGGGGATAGATGAGCAGTTCTTC
-,TRBJ1-1,TRBV2,TRBD1,CASFGTVNTEAFF,TGTGCCAGCTTTGGGACAGTGAACACTGAAGCTTTCTTT
-,TRBJ1-5,TRBV2,TRBD1,CASMAGTGGGQPQHF,TGTGCCAGCATGGCTGGGACAGGCGGTGGTCAGCCCCAGCATTTT
-,TRBJ2-5,TRBV2,TRBD2,CAVSERGEETQYF,TGTGCCGTTAGCGAGCGGGGGGAAGAGACCCAGTACTTC
-,TRBJ1-5,TRBV15,-,CATSSGFYSNQPQHF,TGTGCCACCAGCAGTGGGTTCTATAGCAATCAGCCCCAGCATTTT
-,TRBJ1-1,TRBV6-5,TRBD1,CASSSNYRGRTEAFF,TGTGCCAGCAGTTCTAATTACAGGGGGCGGACTGAAGCTTTCTTT
-,TRBJ1-2,TRBV3-1/TRBV3-2,-,CASSPISGDGYTF,TGTGCCAGCAGCCCCATCTCGGGAGATGGCTACACCTTC
-,TRBJ2-5,TRBV5-1,-,CASREGGEETQYF,TGCGCCAGCCGAGAAGGGGGGGAAGAGACCCAGTACTTC
-,TRBJ2-2,TRBV7-2,-,CASSVGGAVNTGELFF,TGTGCCAGCAGCGTCGGGGGAGCGGTCAACACCGGGGAGCTGTTTTTT
-,TRBJ1-5,TRBV6-6,-,CASSYSFVPGLQPQHF,TGTGCCAGCAGTTACTCTTTTGTCCCAGGGTTGCAGCCCCAGCATTTT
-,TRBJ2-3,TRBV10-3,TRBD2,CAVSSGGGTDTQYF,TGTGCCGTATCTAGCGGGGGGGGCACAGATACGCAGTATTTT
-,TRBJ1-2,TRBV2,-,CASSEGRKANYGYTF,TGTGCCAGCAGTGAGGGACGGAAAGCTAACTATGGCTACACCTTC
-,TRBJ2-3,TRBV5-1,-,CASSLAGQRTDTQYF,TGCGCCAGCAGCTTAGCAGGACAGCGCACAGATACGCAGTATTTT
-,TRBJ2-7,TRBV4-3,-,CASSPTDYEQYF,TGCGCCAGCAGCCCTACCGACTACGAGCAGTACTTC
-,TRBJ2-5,TRBV7-2,TRBD2,CASRKPGLAAQETQYF,TGTGCCAGCAGAAAACCGGGACTAGCGGCCCAAGAGACCCAGTACTTC
-,TRBJ1-5,TRBV4-2,-,CASSQLSPADSNQPQHF,TGTGCCAGCAGCCAACTCTCCCCGGCGGATAGCAATCAGCCCCAGCATTTT
-,TRBJ2-3,TRBV10-3,TRBD1,CAISEGDRTQYF,TGTGCCATCAGTGAAGGGGACAGAACGCAGTATTTT
-,TRBJ1-5,TRBV6-6,-,CASSFVSNQPQHF,TGTGCCAGCAGTTTCGTTAGCAATCAGCCCCAGCATTTT
-,TRBJ1-2,TRBV2,TRBD1,CASRTGDYGYTF,TGTGCCAGCAGGACAGGGGACTATGGCTACACCTTC
-,TRBJ2-7,TRBV27,TRBD1,CASSLGQGGGSEQYF,TGTGCCAGCAGTTTAGGACAGGGAGGTGGGTCCGAGCAGTACTTC
-,TRBJ1-6,TRBV7-2,TRBD1,CASSLSGTGSSYNSPLHF,TGTGCCAGCAGCCTTTCCGGGACAGGGAGCTCCTATAATTCACCCCTCCACTTT
-,TRBJ1-1,TRBV27,-,CASSLSLSTEAFF,TGTGCCAGCAGTTTATCCCTTTCCACTGAAGCTTTCTTT
-,TRBJ2-5,TRBV2,-,CASSQSQETQYF,TGTGCCAGCAGTCAGAGCCAAGAGACCCAGTACTTC
-,TRBJ1-5,TRBV4-1,-,CASSQEGRQGRNQPQHF,TGCGCCAGCAGCCAAGAGGGGCGCCAGGGACGGAATCAGCCCCAGCATTTT
-,TRBJ2-1,TRBV7-2,TRBD1,CASSLVVTGGYNEQFF,TGTGCCAGCAGCTTAGTGGTGACAGGGGGTTACAATGAGCAGTTCTTC
-,TRBJ2-7,TRBV6-5,TRBD1,CASSYRGQQSYEQYF,TGTGCCAGCAGTTACAGGGGACAGCAGTCCTACGAGCAGTACTTC
once,TRBJ1-6,TRBV27,-,CASSWQGNSPLHF,TGTGCCAGCAGTTGGCAGGGGAATTCACCCCTCCACTTT
-,TRBJ1-1,TRBV24-1,-,CATSSPGNTEAFF,TGTGCCACCAGCTCCCCGGGGAACACTGAAGCTTTCTTT
-,TRBJ1-5,TRBV19,-,CASKKERFSNQPQHF,TGTGCCAGTAAGAAGGAACGTTTTAGCAATCAGCCCCAGCATTTT
-,TRBJ1-2,TRBV7-3,TRBD1,CASSLRPPGQGNYGYTF,TGTGCCAGCAGCTTAAGACCCCCGGGACAGGGAAACTATGGCTACACCTTC
-,TRBJ1-2,TRBV4-1,-,CASSQEARYTF,TGCGCCAGCAGCCAAGAAGCTCGCTACACCTTC
-,TRBJ1-2,TRBV5-5,-,CASLLSTGAYGYTF,TGTGCCAGCCTCTTAAGTACAGGCGCATATGGCTACACCTTC
-,TRBJ2-3,TRBV3-1/TRBV3-2,TRBD2,CASSQEVSRTSVVDTQYF,TGTGCCAGCAGCCAAGAGGTGTCTAGGACTAGCGTAGTAGATACGCAGTATTTT
-,TRBJ2-5,TRBV7-2,-,CASSQERETQYF,TGTGCCAGCAGTCAAGAGAGAGAGACCCAGTACTTC
-,TRBJ1-2,TRBV20-1,-,CSASTHNTGSYGYTF,TGCAGTGCTAGTACCCACAATACAGGTTCCTATGGCTACACCTTC
-,TRBJ1-5,TRBV6-5,-,CASTDQGANNQPQHF,TGTGCCAGCACGGACCAGGGCGCTAACAATCAGCCCCAGCATTTT
-,TRBJ2-7,TRBV20-1,-,CSAKGVEQYF,TGCAGTGCTAAGGGGGTCGAGCAGTACTTC
-,TRBJ2-7,TRBV28,-,CASSLENEQYF,TGTGCCAGCAGTCTTGAAAACGAGCAGTACTTC
-,TRBJ1-1,TRBV2,-,CASSFSISGIGTEAFF,TGTGCCAGCAGTTTTTCTATATCGGGCATAGGCACTGAAGCTTTCTTT
-,TRBJ2-3,TRBV4-1,TRBD2,CASSQGFSGAVGDTQYF,TGCGCCAGCAGCCAAGGTTTTAGCGGGGCCGTTGGAGATACGCAGTATTTT
once,TRBJ2-1,TRBV19,-,CASSILARNEQFF,TGTGCCAGTAGTATACTAGCGAGGAATGAGCAGTTCTTC
-,TRBJ1-1,TRBV2,-,CASSVNEAFF,TGTGCCAGCAGTGTCAACGAAGCTTTCTTT
-,TRBJ2-3,TRBV9,TRBD1,CASSVQGASDTQYF,TGTGCCAGCAGCGTGCAGGGGGCGTCAGATACGCAGTATTTT
-,TRBJ1-5,TRBV2,-,CATRGVSTGQPQHF,TGTGCCACGCGGGGGGTCTCCACGGGGCAGCCCCAGCATTTT
-,TRBJ1-6,TRBV2,-,CASSIGVVSYNSPLHF,TGTGCCAGCAGTATCGGGGTGGTCTCCTATAATTCACCCCTCCACTTT
-,TRBJ2-1,TRBV6-5,TRBD2,CASSVTSGGVDEQFF,TGTGCCAGCAGCGTGACTAGCGGGGGTGTGGATGAGCAGTTCTTC
-,TRBJ2-5,TRBV9,-,CASSAAGGPQETQYF,TGTGCCAGCAGCGCCGCCGGAGGGCCCCAAGAGACCCAGTACTTC
-,TRBJ2-1,TRBV27,TRBD2,CASSILSGGASVKKFF,TGTGCCAGCAGTATACTTAGCGGGGGGGCCTCCGTGAAGAAATTCTTC
-,TRBJ1-5,TRBV4-1,-,CASSQDGQGDQPQHF,TGCGCCAGCAGCCAAGATGGGCAGGGAGATCAGCCCCAGCATTTT
-,TRBJ2-1,TRBV6-1,-,CASSEGQTDNEQFF,TGTGCCAGCAGTGAAGGGCAGACTGACAATGAGCAGTTCTTC